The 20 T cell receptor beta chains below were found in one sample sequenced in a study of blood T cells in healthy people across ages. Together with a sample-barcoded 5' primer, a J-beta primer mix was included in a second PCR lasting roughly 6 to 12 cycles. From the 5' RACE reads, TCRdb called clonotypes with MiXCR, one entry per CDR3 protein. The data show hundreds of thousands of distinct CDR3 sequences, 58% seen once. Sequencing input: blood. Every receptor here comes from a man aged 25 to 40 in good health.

The CDR3 reads CASTDPGRGQETQYF. The DNA for the CDR3 is TGTGCCAGCACCGACCCTGGCAGGGGGCAAGAGACCCAGTACTTC. This chain connects TRBV6-2 or TRBV6-3 to TRBJ2-5, with 7 bases matching TRBD1. In germline, CDR1 is MNHEY, CDR2 SVGEGT. There are 15 residues in the CDR3. Trimming took 7 bases from V and 2 from J; bases not matched to a gene: 10.

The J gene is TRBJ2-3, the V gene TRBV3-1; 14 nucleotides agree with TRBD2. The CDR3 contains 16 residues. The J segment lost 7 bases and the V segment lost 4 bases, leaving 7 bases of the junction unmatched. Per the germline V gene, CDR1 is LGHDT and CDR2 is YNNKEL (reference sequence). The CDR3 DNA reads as TGTGCCAGCAGCCTGGGACTAGCGGGAGACTTTTATACGCAGTATTTT. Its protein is CASSLGLAGDFYTQYF.

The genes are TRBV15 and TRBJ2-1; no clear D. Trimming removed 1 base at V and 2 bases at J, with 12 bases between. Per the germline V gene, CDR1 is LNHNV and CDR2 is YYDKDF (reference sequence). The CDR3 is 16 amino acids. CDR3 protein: CATSRGAGLTYNEQFF. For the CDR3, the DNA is TGTGCCACCAGCAGAGGAGCAGGCTTAACCTACAATGAGCAGTTCTTC. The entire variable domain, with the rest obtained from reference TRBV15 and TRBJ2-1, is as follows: DAMVIQNPRYQVTQFGKPVTLSCSQTLNHNVMYWYQQKSSQAPKLLFHYYDKDFNNEADTPDNFQSRRPNTSFCFLDIRSPGLGDTAMYLCATSRGAGLTYNEQFFGPGTRLTVL.

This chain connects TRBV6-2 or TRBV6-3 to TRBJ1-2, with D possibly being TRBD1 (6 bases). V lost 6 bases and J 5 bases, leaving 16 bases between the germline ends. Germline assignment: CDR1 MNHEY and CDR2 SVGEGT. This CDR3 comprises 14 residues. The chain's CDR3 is CASSYGQSLYGYTF. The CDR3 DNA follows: TGTGCCAGCAGCTACGGACAGTCGCTTTATGGCTACACCTTC.

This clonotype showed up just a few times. CDR3 sequence reads: CASSLVSTGSEQYF. CDR3 nucleotides: TGTGCCAGCAGCTTGGTTTCGACAGGGTCCGAGCAGTACTTC. The chain recombines TRBV5-6 with TRBJ2-5; 7 bases line up with TRBD1. The DNA end favors TRBJ2-7, so the J call may be wrong. The CDR3 spans 14 residues. CDR1 SGHDT and CDR2 YYEEEE come from the germline V gene.

Written as DNA, the CDR3 is TGCAGTGCCCGAAGGGCGGGAGGAAGTTCGCTCGAGCAGTACTTC. It is translated as CSARRAGGSSLEQYF. The V and J genes are TRBV20-1 and TRBJ2-7; 8 bases align to TRBD2. This CDR3 is 15 amino acids long. Looked up from germline, CDR1 is DFQATT and CDR2 is SNEGSKA (reference sequence). J gave up 6 bases and V 6 bases, and 16 bases lay outside the gene matches.

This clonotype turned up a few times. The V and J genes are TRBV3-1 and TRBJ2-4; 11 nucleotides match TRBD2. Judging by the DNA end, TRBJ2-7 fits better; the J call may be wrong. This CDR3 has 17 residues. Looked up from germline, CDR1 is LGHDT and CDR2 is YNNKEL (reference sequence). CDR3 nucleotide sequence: TGTGCCAGCAGCCCAAGAGTAGCGGGGGGGCGGGTCCACGAGCAGTACTTC. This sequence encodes CASSPRVAGGRVHEQYF.

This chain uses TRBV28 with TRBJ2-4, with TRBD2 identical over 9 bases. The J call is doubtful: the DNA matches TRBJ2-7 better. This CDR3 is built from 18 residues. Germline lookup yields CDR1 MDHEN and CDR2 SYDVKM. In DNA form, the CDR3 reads TGTGCCAGCAGCCCGGACGACTTCACTAGCGGGTTAGCCTACGAGCAGTACTTC. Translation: CASSPDDFTSGLAYEQYF.

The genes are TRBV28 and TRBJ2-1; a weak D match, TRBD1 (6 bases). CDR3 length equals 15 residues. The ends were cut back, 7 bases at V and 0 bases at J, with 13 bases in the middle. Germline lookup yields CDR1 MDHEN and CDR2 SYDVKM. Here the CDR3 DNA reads TGTGCCAGCAATGAAGTCAGGGGCTCCTACAATGAGCAGTTCTTC. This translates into CASNEVRGSYNEQFF.

CDR3 amino acids: CAISDVSGELFF. Here the CDR3 DNA reads TGTGCCATCAGTGATGTATCGGGGGAGCTGTTTTTT. The genes are TRBV10-3 and TRBJ2-2; no firm D call. The CDR3 sequence is 12 residues long. Per the germline V gene, CDR1 is ENHRY and CDR2 is SYGVKD. Trimming pared 3 bases from V and 8 bases from J, leaving 7 bases between.

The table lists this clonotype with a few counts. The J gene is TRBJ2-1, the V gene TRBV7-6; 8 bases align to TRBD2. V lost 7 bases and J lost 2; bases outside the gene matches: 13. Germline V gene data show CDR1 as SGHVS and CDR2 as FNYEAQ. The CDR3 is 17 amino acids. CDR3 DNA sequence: TGTGCCAGCACTACTAGGGTGAGCGGGAGTGCCTACAATGAGCAGTTCTTC. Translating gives CASTTRVSGSAYNEQFF.

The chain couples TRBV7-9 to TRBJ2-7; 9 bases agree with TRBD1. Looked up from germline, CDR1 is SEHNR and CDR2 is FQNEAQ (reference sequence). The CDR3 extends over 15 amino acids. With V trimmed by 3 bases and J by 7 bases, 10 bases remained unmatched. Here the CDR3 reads CASSFQGQGWDEQYF. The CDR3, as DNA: TGTGCCAGCAGCTTCCAAGGACAGGGGTGGGATGAGCAGTACTTC.

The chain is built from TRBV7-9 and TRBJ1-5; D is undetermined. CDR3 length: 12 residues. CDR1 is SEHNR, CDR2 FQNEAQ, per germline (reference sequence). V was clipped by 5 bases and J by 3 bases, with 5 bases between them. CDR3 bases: TGTGCCAGCAGCCCAATCAATCAGCCCCAGCATTTT. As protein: CASSPINQPQHF.

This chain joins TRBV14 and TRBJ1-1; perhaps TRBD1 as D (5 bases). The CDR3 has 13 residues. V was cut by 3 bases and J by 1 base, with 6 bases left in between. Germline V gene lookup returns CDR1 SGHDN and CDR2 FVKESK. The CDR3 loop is CASSHQGNTEAFF. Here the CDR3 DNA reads TGTGCCAGCAGCCATCAGGGGAACACTGAAGCTTTCTTT.

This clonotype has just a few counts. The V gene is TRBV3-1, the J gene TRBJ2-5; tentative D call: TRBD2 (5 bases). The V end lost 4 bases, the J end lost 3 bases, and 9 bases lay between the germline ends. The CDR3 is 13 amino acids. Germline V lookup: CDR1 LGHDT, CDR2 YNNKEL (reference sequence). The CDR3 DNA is TGTGCCAGCAGCCGCTGGACTGAAGAGACCCAGTACTTC. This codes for CASSRWTEETQYF.

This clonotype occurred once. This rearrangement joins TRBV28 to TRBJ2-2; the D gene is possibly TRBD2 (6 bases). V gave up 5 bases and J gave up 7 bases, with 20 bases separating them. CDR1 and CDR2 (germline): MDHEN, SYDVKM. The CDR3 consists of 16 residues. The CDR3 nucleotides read TGTGCCAGCAGTATAGTCCTGGACGGGGGTAGCGGGGAGCTGTTTTTT. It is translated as CASSIVLDGGSGELFF.

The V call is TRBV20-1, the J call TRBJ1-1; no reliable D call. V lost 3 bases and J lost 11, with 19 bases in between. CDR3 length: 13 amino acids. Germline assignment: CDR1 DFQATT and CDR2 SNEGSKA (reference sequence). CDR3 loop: CSARAWGSTYAFF. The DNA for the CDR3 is TGCAGTGCTAGGGCGTGGGGATCCACTTACGCTTTCTTT.

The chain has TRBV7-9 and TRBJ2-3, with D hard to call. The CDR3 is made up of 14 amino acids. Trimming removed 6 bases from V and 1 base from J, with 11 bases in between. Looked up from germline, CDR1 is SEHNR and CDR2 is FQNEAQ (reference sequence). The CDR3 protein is CASRPTRGTDTQYF. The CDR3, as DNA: TGTGCCAGCAGACCAACACGGGGCACAGATACGCAGTATTTT.

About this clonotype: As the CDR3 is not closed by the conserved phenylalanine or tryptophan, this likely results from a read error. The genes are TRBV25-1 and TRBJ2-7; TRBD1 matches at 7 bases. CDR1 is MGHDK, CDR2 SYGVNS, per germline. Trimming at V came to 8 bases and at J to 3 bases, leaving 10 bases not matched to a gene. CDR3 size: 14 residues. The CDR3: CASGPGTALYEQYL. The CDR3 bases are TGTGCCAGCGGACCCGGGACAGCTCTCTACGAGCAGTACCTC.

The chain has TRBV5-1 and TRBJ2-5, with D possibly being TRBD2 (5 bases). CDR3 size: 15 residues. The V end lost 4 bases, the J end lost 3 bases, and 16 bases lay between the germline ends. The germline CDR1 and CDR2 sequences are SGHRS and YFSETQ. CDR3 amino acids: CASSPGSAVEETQYF. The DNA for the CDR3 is TGCGCCAGCAGCCCGGGCTCAGCGGTAGAAGAGACCCAGTACTTC.